The sequence of this T cell receptor (beta chain) was determined in a study of blood T cells in healthy people across ages. Germline V gene data show CDR1 as MNHNS and CDR2 as SASEGT. The CDR3 sequence is 14 residues long. Individuals who donated were healthy Caucasians from Russia aged about 6 to 95. With a J-beta primer mix and a sample-barcoded 5' primer, a second PCR ran roughly 7 to 11 cycles. TCRdb fed the 5' RACE reads into MiXCR, producing one record per CDR3 protein. The table lists 780,000 or so distinct CDR3 sequences, approximately 53% of them singletons. Concerning this clonotype itself: A junction boundary mismatches the germline segment, possibly from a read error.

Sequencing input: blood. This chain links TRBV6-1 with TRBJ2-1; 8 positions agree with TRBD2. This sequence originates from a man in his forties or fifties in good health. The CDR3 loop is CASSQAGVGNEQFF. In DNA form, the CDR3 reads TGTGCCAGCAGTCAAGCGGGAGTCGGTAATGAGCAGTTCTTC.